This TCR beta chain was captured in a study of neurological immune-mediated disorders. General study points: In HTLV-1-associated myelopathy, TCR clonal expansion was greatest, whereas multiple sclerosis had the least, falling below healthy controls. The study phylogenetically grouped the repertoires of 18 of 34 multiple sclerosis patients into one related-CDR3 cluster, a possible signature.

PBMCs numbering 2 million and stored at -80 C yielded the unsorted libraries. This clonotype was seen ten or more times. Its matching antigen is unknown. The authors obtained over 160 million TCR-beta sequences from 15-18 subjects per sequencing run. In TCRdb, the 5' RACE reads were re-called with MiXCR into one record per CDR3 protein. This table holds tens of thousands of distinct CDR3 sequences, about 3.7% found once. There are 13 residues in the CDR3. The V gene's germline CDR1 is DFQATT and CDR2 SNEGSKA (reference sequence). Sequenced sample: PBMCs. The chain uses TRBV20-1 and TRBJ2-6; a weak D match, TRBD2 (6 bases). This TCR was recovered from a man aged 55-75 years with multiple sclerosis. The CDR3 sequence is CRGGPTGANVLTF. CDR3 nucleotides: TGCAGGGGGGGTCCAACAGGGGCCAACGTCCTGACTTTC.